The present entry profiles one T cell receptor (beta chain) with its context. Its recognized antigen is unknown. Per-base quality was not reported, and no clone a single base away is much larger than it. CDR1 and CDR2, looked up from the germline V gene, are SGHVS and FQNEAQ. Trimming takes 6 bases off V and 4 bases off J; junction bases not matched to a gene: 12. Counted from cysteine to phenylalanine, this CDR3 has 16 amino acids. Of the read, only the CDR3 DNA is kept; its 48 bases are in frame from base 1. Donors were roughly 40 systemically healthy Caucasian individuals from Russia aged 6 to 90 years. Approximately 10 milliliters of peripheral blood were collected from each donor into EDTA-treated Vacutainer tubes. Ficoll-Paque density-gradient centrifugation was used to isolate PBMCs, with at least 6 million per sample. Trizol reagent was used to extract total RNA from PBMCs, with at least 6 micrograms per sample. For every donor, an aliquot of PBMCs went through flow cytometry to measure the percentages of naive CD45RAhigh/CD27high T cells.

The data derive from a study of blood T cells in healthy people across ages (dated by TCRdb to the mid-2010s). With regard to the full study: In model experiments, template switching captured roughly one uniquely barcoded TCR beta cDNA molecule for every two T cells. To track age-related changes in TCR beta repertoire diversity, the study relied on deep sequencing normalized with unique cDNA molecular identifiers. Donors were grouped into four age groups: young (average approximately 15 years), middle-aged (under 40), aged (over 55) and long-lived (around 80). Two additional independent replicas of 1 million unique cDNA reads from the same blood draw were analyzed for two donors (one aged 18 to 30 and one aged 80 or older).

Findings and caveats that apply to the study as a whole: As age increased, observed TCR beta diversity per million T cells dropped in a roughly linear way, and a significant reduction was already evident by age 40. There was a strong correlation between observed TCR beta diversity and the percentage of naive T cells measured by flow cytometry. Estimates of total diversity based on one million sequenced T cells were considered lower bounds and underestimates. Because profiling used bulk unsorted PBMCs, naive and antigen-experienced compartments could not be compared conclusively. Because the CMV infection status of the donors was unknown, age-related changes in expanded clonotypes may potentially have been confounded. Compared with the aged group, the long-lived group had more naive CD4+ T cells, fewer expanded clones and increased TCR diversity, a pattern suggesting age selection.

Receptor libraries were prepared by 5' RACE. The sequencer was an Illumina HiSeq 2500. A second PCR of roughly 7 to 12 cycles was run with a J-beta primer mix and a sample-barcoded 5' primer. A unique molecular identifier was introduced onto each TCR beta cDNA molecule by a template-switch 5' adaptor carrying 12 random nucleotides. At least 3 million CDR3-containing paired-end reads were obtained from each sample. All of the RNA was converted into first-strand cDNA using the Mint cDNA synthesis kit, with a TRBC-specific oligonucleotide serving as the primer. All cDNA was treated with uracil-DNA glycosylase and then went through a first 18-cycle PCR with the universal primers M1SS and BC2_uni_R. As for the original processing: Normalization of each sample was performed by random selection of 1 million high-quality reads, each carrying a distinct molecular identifier. Reads with shared molecular identifiers were discarded instead of being binned into consensus sequences. MiTCR, run with a Q25 quality threshold and the strictest error-elimination algorithm, handled CDR3 identification, clonotype clustering and error correction. A nonparametric unseen species model with Euler transformation was used to estimate a lower bound on total TCR beta diversity. TCRdb handled the public reads itself, with Q25 trimming in fastp and clone calling in MiXCR, and kept productive beta chains. Under each unique CDR3 protein, matching rows form one entry showing the most common genes and DNA. The authors' filters were not applied to this entry. Counted in this sample were some 850,000 distinct CDR3 sequences; about 26% of them appeared once. The top ten hold around 2.9% of the sample.

The data were also submitted as part of a second study, on T cells of mothers and their children. Taken from the second paper: Nine systemically healthy Caucasian individuals, comprising three mothers and their six children, were included as donors. cDNA synthesis consumed the entire amount of extracted RNA, loaded at roughly 1.5 ug RNA in each 15 ul reaction. In the second PCR, the M1S primer added sample barcodes and 2-4 random nucleotides. Over 8.5 million TCR beta CDR3 reads came from each mother, compared with millions of reads from each child. Thymic selection similarly shapes TCR recombination output in related and unrelated pairs, with minor effect from inherited differences. Related mother-child pairs always showed normalized repertoire overlap that was slightly higher than in unrelated mother-child pairs, though the difference was never significant. Persistent microchimeric T cell clones were not detected, at a sensitivity of approximately 100 clones per million clonotypes. Deep NGS was used in the study to compare the TCR beta repertoires of mothers and children and to look for features that separate related mother-child pairs from unrelated individuals. On average, the children were approximately 12 +/- 4 years old, while the mothers were approximately 41 +/- 4 years old. Libraries were sequenced on Illumina HiSeq 2000 with 100+100 nt paired-end reads after adapter ligation with NEBNext reagents. To prevent cross-contamination, the mother and child libraries were prepared a month apart and were sequenced in separate runs. For each donor, somewhere between 500,000 and 2,000,000 distinct TCR beta clonotypes were identified. Naive TCR beta clonotypes were estimated from low-frequency clonotypes matched to each donor's FACS-determined naive share, without sorting.

This receptor was taken from a boy between 5 and 17 years old in good health. Sequences were obtained from blood. The V gene is TRBV7-8 and the J gene is TRBJ2-5; 9 of the junction bases match TRBD2. The nucleotide sequence reads as follows: TGTGCCAGCAGTCCCCCGGCGGGGGGGGCGTTAGAGACCCAGTACTTC. This translates into CASSPPAGGALETQYF.